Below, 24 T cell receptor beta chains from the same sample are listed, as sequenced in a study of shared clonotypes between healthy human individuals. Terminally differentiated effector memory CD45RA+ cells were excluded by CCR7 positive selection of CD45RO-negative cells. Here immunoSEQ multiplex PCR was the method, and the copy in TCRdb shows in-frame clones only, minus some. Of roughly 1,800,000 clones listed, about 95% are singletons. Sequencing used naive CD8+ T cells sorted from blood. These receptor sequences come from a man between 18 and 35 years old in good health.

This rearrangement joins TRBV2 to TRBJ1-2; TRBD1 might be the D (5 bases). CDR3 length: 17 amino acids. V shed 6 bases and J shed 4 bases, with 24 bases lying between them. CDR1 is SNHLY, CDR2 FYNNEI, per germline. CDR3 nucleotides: TGTGCCAGCAGCTATTCCGGGCCTTCCTCTGGGGGCTATGGCTACACCTTC. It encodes CASSYSGPSSGGYGYTF.

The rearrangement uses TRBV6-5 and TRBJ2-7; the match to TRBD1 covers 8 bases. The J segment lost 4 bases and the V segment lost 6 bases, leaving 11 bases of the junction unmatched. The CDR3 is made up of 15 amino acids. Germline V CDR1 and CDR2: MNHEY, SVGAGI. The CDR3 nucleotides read TGTGCCAGCAGACCCCTACGACAGGGGTGGTACGAGCAGTACTTC. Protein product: CASRPLRQGWYEQYF.

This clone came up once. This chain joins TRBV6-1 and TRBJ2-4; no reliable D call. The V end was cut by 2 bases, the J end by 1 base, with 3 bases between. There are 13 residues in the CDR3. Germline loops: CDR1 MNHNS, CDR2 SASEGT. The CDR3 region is CASSEYAKNIQYF. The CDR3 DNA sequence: TGTGCCAGCAGTGAATATGCCAAAAACATTCAGTACTTC.

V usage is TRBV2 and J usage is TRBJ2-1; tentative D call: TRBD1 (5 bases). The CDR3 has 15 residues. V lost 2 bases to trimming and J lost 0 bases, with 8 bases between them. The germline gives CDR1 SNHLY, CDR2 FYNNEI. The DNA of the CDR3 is TGTGCCAGCAGTGAAAGGACAAGCTCCTACAATGAGCAGTTCTTC. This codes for CASSERTSSYNEQFF. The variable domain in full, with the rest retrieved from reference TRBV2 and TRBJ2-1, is EPEVTQTPSHQVTQMGQEVILRCVPISNHLYFYWYRQILGQKVEFLVSFYNNEISEKSEIFDDQFSVERPDGSNFTLKIRSTKLEDSAMYFCASSERTSSYNEQFFGPGTRLTVL.

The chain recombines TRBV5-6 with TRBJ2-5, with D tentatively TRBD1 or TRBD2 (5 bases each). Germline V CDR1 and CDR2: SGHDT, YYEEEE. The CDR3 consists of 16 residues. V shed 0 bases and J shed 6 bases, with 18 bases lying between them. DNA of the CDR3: TGTGCCAGCAGCTTGGTGTCAGCGGATAGGGGAAAGACCCAGTACTTC. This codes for CASSLVSADRGKTQYF.

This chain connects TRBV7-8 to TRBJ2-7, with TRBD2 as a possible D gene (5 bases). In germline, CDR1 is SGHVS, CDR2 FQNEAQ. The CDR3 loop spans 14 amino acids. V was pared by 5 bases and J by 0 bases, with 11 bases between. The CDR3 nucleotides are TGTGCCAGCAGCCGGACTGGGAGCTCCTACGAGCAGTACTTC. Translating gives CASSRTGSSYEQYF.

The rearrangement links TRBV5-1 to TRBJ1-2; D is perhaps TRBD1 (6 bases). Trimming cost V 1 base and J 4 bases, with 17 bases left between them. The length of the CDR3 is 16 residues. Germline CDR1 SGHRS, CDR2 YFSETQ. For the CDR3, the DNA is TGCGCCAGCAGCTTGAGCCAGGAGGGGGTTCCCTATGGCTACACCTTC. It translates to CASSLSQEGVPYGYTF.

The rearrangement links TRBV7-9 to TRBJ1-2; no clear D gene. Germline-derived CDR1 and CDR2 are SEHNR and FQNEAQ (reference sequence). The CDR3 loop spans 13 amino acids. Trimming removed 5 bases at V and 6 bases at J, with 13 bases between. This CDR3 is CASSVLTVNGYTF. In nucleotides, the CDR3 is TGTGCCAGCAGCGTTCTAACAGTGAATGGCTACACCTTC.

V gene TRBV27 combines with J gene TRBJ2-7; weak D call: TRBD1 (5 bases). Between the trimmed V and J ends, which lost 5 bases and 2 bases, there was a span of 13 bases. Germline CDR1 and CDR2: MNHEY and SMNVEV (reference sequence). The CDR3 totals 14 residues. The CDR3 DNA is TGTGCCAGCAGTGCCCGGACACAACCCTACGAGCAGTACTTC. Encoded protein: CASSARTQPYEQYF.

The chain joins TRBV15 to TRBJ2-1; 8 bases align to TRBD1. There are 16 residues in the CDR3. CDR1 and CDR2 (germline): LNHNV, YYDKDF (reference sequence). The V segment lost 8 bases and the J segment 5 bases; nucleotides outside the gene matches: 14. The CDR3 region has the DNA TGTGCCACCGCAGGACAGGGCACATTAGGGGACAATGAGCAGTTCTTC. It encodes CATAGQGTLGDNEQFF.

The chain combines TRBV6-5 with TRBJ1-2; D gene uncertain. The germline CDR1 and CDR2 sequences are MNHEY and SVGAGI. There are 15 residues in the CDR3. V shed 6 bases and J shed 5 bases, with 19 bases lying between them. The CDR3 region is CASSHLARTDYGYTF. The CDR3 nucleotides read TGTGCCAGCAGCCACCTGGCAAGGACTGATTATGGCTACACCTTC.

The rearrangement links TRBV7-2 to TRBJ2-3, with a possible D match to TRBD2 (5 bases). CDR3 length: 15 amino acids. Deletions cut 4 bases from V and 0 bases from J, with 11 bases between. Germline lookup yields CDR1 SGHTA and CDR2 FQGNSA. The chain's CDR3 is CASSSGVGSTDTQYF. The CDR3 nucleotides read TGTGCCAGCAGCTCCGGGGTCGGGAGCACAGATACGCAGTATTTT.

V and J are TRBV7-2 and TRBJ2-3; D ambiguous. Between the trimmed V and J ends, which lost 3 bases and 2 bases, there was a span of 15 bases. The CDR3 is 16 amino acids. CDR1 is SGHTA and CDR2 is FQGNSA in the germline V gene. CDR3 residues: CASSFSPSPPTDTQYF. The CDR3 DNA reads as TGTGCCAGCAGCTTTAGCCCAAGTCCGCCCACAGATACGCAGTATTTT.

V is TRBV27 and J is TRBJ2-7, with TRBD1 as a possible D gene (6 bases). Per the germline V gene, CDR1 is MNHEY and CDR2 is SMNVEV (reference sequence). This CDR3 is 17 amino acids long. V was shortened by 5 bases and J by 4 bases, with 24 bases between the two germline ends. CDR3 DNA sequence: TGTGCCAGCAGTCCAATCCTAGTCTTGGGGGCTGGGTACGAGCAGTACTTC. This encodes CASSPILVLGAGYEQYF.

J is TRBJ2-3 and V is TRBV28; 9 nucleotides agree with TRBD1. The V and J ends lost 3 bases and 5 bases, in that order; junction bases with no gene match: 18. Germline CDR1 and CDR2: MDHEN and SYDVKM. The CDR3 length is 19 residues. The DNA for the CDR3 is TGTGCCAGCAGTTTCCCACGCCCCGGGACAGGGAGGGAGAGAGATACGCAGTATTTT. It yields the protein CASSFPRPGTGRERDTQYF.

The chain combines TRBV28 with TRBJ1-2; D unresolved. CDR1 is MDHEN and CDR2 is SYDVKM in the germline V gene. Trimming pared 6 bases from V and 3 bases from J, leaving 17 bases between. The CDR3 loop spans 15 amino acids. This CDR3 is CASSSTSDADYGYTF. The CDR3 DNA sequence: TGTGCCAGCAGCTCAACATCGGACGCAGACTATGGCTACACCTTC.

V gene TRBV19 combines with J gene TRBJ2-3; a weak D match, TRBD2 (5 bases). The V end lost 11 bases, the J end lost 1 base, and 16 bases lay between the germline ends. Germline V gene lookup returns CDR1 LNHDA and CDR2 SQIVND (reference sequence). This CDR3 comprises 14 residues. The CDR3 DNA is TGTGCCTGTACAAGGGCGGGCCGCACAGATACGCAGTATTTT. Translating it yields CACTRAGRTDTQYF. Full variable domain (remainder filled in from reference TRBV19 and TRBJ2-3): DGGITQSPKYLFRKEGQNVTLSCEQNLNHDAMYWYRQDPGQGLRLIYYSQIVNDFQKGDIAEGYSVSREKKESFPLTVTSAQKNPTAFYLCACTRAGRTDTQYFGPGTRLTVL.

The CDR3 here is CASSFGLSNQPQHF. The CDR3 coding sequence is TGTGCCAGCAGTTTTGGACTGAGCAATCAGCCCCAGCATTTT. The rearrangement joins TRBV27 to TRBJ1-5; D is ambiguous. There are 14 residues in the CDR3. With 3 bases removed from V and 1 base from J, the gap between germline ends came to 7 bases. CDR1 MNHEY and CDR2 SMNVEV come from the germline V gene (reference sequence).

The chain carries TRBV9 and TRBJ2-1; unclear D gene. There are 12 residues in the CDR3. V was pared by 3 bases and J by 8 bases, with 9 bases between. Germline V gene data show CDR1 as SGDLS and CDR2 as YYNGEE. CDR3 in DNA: TGTGCCAGCAGCGGGTCAAGCTATGAGCAGTTCTTC. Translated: CASSGSSYEQFF.

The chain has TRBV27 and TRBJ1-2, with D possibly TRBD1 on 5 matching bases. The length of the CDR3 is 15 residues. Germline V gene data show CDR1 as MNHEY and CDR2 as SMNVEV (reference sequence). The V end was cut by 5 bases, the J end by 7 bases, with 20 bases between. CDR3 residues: CASSPYVQGALGYTF. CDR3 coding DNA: TGTGCCAGCAGTCCCTACGTCCAGGGCGCGCTTGGCTACACCTTC.

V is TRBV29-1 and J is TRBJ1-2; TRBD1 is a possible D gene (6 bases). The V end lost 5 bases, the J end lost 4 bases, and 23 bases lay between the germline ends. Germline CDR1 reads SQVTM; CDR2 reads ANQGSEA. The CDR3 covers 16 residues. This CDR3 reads CSVPKAAAGVGYGYTF. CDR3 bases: TGCAGCGTTCCCAAGGCAGCGGCAGGGGTGGGCTATGGCTACACCTTC.

The CDR3 DNA reads TGTGCCATCAAGGATGTCACAGATACGCAGTATTTT. The encoded protein is CAIKDVTDTQYF. The genes are TRBV10-3 and TRBJ2-3; no definite D call. Germline V gene lookup returns CDR1 ENHRY and CDR2 SYGVKD. The CDR3 consists of 12 residues. V lost 7 bases to trimming and J lost 2 bases, with 7 bases between them.

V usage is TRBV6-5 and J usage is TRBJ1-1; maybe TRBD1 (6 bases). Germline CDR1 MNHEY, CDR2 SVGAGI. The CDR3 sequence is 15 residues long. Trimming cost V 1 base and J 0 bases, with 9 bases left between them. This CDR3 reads CASSYFRGLNTEAFF. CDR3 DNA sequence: TGTGCCAGCAGTTACTTCAGGGGACTGAACACTGAAGCTTTCTTT.

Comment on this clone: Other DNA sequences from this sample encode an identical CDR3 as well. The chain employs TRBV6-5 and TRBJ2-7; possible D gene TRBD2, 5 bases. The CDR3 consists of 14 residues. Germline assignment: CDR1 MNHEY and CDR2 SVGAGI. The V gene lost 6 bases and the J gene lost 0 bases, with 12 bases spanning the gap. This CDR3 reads CASSSGGSSYEQYF. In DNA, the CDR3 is TGTGCCAGCAGCAGCGGTGGGAGCTCCTACGAGCAGTACTTC.